These 2 T cell receptor beta chains originate from one sample sequenced in a study of graft-versus-host responses after intestinal transplantation. Produced via immunoSEQ multiplex PCR; TCRdb's table is partial and in-frame only. The sample records about 120,000 clones, 90% being singletons. The antigens these receptors bind are not known. Sequencing was performed on unstimulated CD4+ T cells sorted from spleen or lymph node cells, taken before intestinal transplant. The receptors here all came from a human donor who received an intestinal transplant.

CDR3 DNA sequence: TGTGCCTGGGCGGGGGCGCGCAATCAGCCCCAGCATTTT. Its translation is CAWAGARNQPQHF. The chain is built from TRBV30 and TRBJ1-5; a weak D match, TRBD1 (6 bases). Germline CDR1 and CDR2: GTSNPN and SVGIG (reference sequence). V lost 5 bases, J lost 2 bases, and 10 bases lay in between. The CDR3 is 13 residues long.

The V and J genes are TRBV5-6 and TRBJ1-4; D call uncertain. The CDR3 loop spans 14 amino acids. Germline V CDR1 and CDR2: SGHDT, YYEEEE. V was clipped by 4 bases and J by 8 bases, with 15 bases between them. The CDR3 DNA is TGTGCCAGCAGCCTGGACCAGTCTTGGGAAAAACTGTTTTTT. It specifies CASSLDQSWEKLFF. Based on the CDR3 plus reference TRBV5-6 and TRBJ1-4, the full variable domain is DAGVTQSPTHLIKTRGQQVTLRCSPKSGHDTVSWYQQALGQGPQFIFQYYEEEERQRGNFPDRFSGHQFPNYSSELNVNALLLGDSALYLCASSLDQSWEKLFFGSGTQLSVL.